This T cell receptor beta chain was identified during a study of T cell responses to AZD1222 COVID-19 vaccine. The CDR3 loop spans 13 amino acids. Trimming stripped 5 bases from V and 4 bases from J, with 11 bases between. Findings of the study overall: Only a handful of AZD1222 recipients were seropositive at baseline. Two doses of AZD1222 preceded a rise in Spike-specific TCR breadth and depth. After the peak T cell response, and only then, were repertoires sampled.

The data were produced by immunoSEQ multiplex PCR, yet TCRdb's version contains in-frame clones alone and is incomplete. The data contain 150,000 to 200,000 clones, about nine tenths of them seen just once; the ten biggest clones take up 0.99%. As for this clone: The antigen is not known.

Sequences were derived from peripheral blood, sampled on day 0 of AZD1222 vaccination. The receptor was derived from an adult in good health. This chain links TRBV12-3 or TRBV12-4 with TRBJ1-2; D unresolved. The CDR3 DNA reads as TGTGCCAGCAGTCCCAGCCCCCTCTATGGCTACACCTTC. Protein sequence: CASSPSPLYGYTF.